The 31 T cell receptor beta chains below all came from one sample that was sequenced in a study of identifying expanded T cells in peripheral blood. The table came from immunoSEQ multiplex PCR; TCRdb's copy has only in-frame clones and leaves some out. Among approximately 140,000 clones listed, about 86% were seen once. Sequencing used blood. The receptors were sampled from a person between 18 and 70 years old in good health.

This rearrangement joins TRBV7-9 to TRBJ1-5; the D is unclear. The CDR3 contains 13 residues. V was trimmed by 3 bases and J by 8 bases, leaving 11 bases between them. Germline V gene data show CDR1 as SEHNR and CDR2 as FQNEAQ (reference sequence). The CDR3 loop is CASSFYRDEPQHF. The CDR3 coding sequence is TGTGCCAGCAGCTTCTACCGTGACGAGCCCCAGCATTTT.

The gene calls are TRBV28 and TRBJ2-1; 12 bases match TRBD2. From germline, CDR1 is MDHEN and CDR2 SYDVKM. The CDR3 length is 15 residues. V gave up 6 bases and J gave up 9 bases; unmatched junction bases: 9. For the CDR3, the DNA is TGTGCCAGCAGACTGACTAGCGGGAGATCGCGTGAGCAGTTCTTC. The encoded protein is CASRLTSGRSREQFF.

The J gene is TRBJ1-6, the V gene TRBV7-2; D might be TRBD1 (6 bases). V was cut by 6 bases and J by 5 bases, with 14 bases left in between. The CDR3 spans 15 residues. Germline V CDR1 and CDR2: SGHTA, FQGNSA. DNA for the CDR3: TGTGCCAGCAGTCTACAGGGCAGCGATAATTCACCCCTCCACTTT. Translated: CASSLQGSDNSPLHF. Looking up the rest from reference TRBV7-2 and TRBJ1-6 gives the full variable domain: GAGVSQSPSNKVTEKGKDVELRCDPISGHTALYWYRQSLGQGLEFLIYFQGNSAPDKSGLPSDRFSAERTGGSVSTLTIQRTQQEDSAVYLCASSLQGSDNSPLHFGNGTRLTVT.

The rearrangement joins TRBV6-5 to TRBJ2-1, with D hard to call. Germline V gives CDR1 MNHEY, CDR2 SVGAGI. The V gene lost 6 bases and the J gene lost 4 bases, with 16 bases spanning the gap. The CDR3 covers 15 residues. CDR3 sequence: CASRRTGLDYNEQFF. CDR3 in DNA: TGTGCCAGCAGGCGAACCGGTCTAGATTACAATGAGCAGTTCTTC.

The DNA of the CDR3 is TGTGCCAGCAGACGAACAGGGTTAACTACTGAAGCTTTCTTT. Its translation: CASRRTGLTTEAFF. The rearrangement links TRBV27 to TRBJ1-1; tentatively, D is TRBD1 (6 bases). From germline, CDR1 is MNHEY and CDR2 SMNVEV (reference sequence). Deletions cut 6 bases from V and 5 bases from J, with 16 bases between. The CDR3 consists of 14 residues.

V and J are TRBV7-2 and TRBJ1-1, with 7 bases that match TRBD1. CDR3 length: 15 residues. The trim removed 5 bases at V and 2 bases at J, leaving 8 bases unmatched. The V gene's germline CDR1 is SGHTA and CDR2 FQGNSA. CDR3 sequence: CASSREGARNTEAFF. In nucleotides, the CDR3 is TGTGCCAGCAGCAGGGAGGGGGCGCGTAACACTGAAGCTTTCTTT.

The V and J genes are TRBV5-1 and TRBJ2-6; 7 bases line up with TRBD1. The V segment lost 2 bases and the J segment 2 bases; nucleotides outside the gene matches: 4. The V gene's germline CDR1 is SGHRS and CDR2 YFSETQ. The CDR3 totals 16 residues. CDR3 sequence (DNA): TGCGCCAGCAGCTTTGCAGGGACAGCTGGGGCCAACGTCCTGACTTTC. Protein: CASSFAGTAGANVLTF.

For the CDR3, the DNA is TGCGCCAGCAGCCCCTTGACCTCGGGACGGTACTACGAGCAGTACTTC. It yields the protein CASSPLTSGRYYEQYF. V gene TRBV4-1 combines with J gene TRBJ2-7; D possibly uses TRBD1 or TRBD2 (5 bases each). CDR3 length: 16 amino acids. Trimming shortened V by 4 bases and J by 3 bases, and 19 bases separated the two germline ends. Germline V CDR1 and CDR2: MGHRA, YSYEKL.

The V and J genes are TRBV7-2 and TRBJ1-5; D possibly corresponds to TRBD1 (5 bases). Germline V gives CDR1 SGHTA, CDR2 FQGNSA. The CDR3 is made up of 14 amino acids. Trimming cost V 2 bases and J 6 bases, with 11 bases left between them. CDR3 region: CASSLLGEGQPQHF. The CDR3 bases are TGTGCCAGCAGCTTATTGGGGGAAGGTCAGCCCCAGCATTTT.

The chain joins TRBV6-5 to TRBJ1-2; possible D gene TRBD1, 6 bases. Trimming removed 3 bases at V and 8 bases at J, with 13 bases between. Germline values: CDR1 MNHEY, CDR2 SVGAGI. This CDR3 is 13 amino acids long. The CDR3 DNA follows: TGTGCCAGCAGTTATAACAGGGAAGGCGGCTACACCTTC. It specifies CASSYNREGGYTF.

In DNA form, the CDR3 reads TGTGCCATCAGTGAGTCGGTAGCGGGAGTTGAGCAGTACTTC. It yields the protein CAISESVAGVEQYF. V is TRBV10-3 and J is TRBJ2-7; TRBD2 aligns across 9 bases. Germline V lookup: CDR1 ENHRY, CDR2 SYGVKD. This CDR3 is built from 14 residues. J gave up 7 bases and V 0 bases, and 4 bases lay outside the gene matches.

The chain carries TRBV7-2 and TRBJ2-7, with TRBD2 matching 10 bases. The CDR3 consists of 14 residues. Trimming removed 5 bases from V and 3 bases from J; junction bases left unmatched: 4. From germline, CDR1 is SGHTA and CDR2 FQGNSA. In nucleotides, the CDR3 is TGTGCCAGCAGCGCTAGCGGGGGCCTCTACGAGCAGTACTTC. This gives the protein CASSASGGLYEQYF. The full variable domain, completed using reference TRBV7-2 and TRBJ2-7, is GAGVSQSPSNKVTEKGKDVELRCDPISGHTALYWYRQSLGQGLEFLIYFQGNSAPDKSGLPSDRFSAERTGGSVSTLTIQRTQQEDSAVYLCASSASGGLYEQYFGPGTRLTVT.

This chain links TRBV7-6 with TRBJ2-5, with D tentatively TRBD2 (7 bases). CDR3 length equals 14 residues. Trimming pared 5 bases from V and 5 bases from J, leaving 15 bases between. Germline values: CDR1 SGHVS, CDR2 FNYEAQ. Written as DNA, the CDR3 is TGTGCCAGCAGCCTAGGGGGGGAAGCGGAGACCCAGTACTTC. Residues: CASSLGGEAETQYF.

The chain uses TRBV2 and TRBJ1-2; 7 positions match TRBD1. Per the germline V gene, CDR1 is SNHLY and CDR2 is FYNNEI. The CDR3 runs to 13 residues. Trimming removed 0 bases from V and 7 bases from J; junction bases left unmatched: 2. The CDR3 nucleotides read TGTGCCAGCAGTGAAGCCCCAGGGGGTGGCTACACCTTC. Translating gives CASSEAPGGGYTF.

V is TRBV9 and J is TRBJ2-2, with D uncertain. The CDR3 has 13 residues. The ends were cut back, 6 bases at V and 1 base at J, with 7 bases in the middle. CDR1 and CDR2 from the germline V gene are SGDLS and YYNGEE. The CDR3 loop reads CASNALNTGELFF. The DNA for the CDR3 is TGTGCCAGCAACGCCTTGAACACCGGGGAGCTGTTTTTT.

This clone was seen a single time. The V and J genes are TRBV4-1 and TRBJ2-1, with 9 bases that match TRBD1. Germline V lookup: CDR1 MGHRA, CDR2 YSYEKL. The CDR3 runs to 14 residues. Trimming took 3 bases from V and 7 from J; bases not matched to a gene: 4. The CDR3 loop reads CASSQTGGVNEQFF. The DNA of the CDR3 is TGCGCCAGCAGCCAGACAGGGGGAGTGAATGAGCAGTTCTTC.

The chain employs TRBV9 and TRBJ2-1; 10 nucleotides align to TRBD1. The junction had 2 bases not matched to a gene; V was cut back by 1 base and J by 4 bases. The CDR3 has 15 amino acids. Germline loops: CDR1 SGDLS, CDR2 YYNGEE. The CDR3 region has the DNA TGTGCCAGCAGCGTATTGGACAGGGGGTACAATGAGCAGTTCTTC. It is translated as CASSVLDRGYNEQFF.

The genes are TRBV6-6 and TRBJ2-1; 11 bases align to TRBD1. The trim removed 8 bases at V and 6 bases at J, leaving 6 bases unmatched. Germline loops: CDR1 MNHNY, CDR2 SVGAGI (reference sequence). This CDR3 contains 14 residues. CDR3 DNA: TGTGCCAGCCTGGGACAGGGGGACCTCAATGAGCAGTTCTTC. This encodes CASLGQGDLNEQFF.

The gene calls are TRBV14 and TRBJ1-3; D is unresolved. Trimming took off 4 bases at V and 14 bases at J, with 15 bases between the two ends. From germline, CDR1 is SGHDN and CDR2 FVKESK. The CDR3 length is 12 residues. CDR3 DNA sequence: TGTGCCAGCAGCCTAGAGACCGGAGTCCTATATTTT. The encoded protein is CASSLETGVLYF.

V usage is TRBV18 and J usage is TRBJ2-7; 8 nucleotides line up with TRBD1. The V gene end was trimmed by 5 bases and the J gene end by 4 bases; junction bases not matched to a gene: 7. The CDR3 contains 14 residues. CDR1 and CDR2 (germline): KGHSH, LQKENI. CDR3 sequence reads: CASSSGQVLYEQYF. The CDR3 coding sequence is TGTGCCAGCTCATCGGGACAGGTACTGTACGAGCAGTACTTC.

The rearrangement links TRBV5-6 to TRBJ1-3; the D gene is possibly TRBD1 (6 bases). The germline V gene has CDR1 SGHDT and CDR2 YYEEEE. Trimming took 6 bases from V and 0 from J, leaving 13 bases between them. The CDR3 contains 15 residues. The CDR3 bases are TGTGCCAGCACCCCAGGACAGCTCTCTGGAAACACCATATATTTT. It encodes CASTPGQLSGNTIYF.

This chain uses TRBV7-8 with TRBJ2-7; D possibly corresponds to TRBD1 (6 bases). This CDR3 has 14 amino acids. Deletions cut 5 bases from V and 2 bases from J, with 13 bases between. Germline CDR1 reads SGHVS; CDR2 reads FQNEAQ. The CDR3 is CASSPSRTAYEQYF. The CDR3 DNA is TGTGCCAGCAGCCCCAGTAGGACAGCCTACGAGCAGTACTTC. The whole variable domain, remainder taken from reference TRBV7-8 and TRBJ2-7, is GAGVSQSPRYKVAKRGQDVALRCDPISGHVSLFWYQQALGQGPEFLTYFQNEAQLDKSGLPSDRFFAERPEGSVSTLKIQRTQQEDSAVYLCASSPSRTAYEQYFGPGTRLTVT.

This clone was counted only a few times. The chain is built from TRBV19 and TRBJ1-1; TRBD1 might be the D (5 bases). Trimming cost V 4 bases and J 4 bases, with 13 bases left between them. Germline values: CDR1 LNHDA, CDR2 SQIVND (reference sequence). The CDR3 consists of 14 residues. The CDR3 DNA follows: TGTGCCAGTAGTACCCAGGGTTCGCGCACTGAAGCTTTCTTT. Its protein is CASSTQGSRTEAFF.

In DNA, the CDR3 is TGTGCCAGCAGCCAACGGCAGAACCTATACGAGCAGTACTTC. Protein: CASSQRQNLYEQYF. This sequence joins TRBV5-4 and TRBJ2-7; D remains unclear. The CDR3 sequence is 14 residues long. With 4 bases removed from V and 4 bases from J, the gap between germline ends came to 15 bases. From germline, CDR1 is SGHNT and CDR2 YYREEE (reference sequence). The full variable domain, with the rest looked up from reference TRBV5-4 and TRBJ2-7, is ETGVTQSPTHLIKTRGQQVTLRCSSQSGHNTVSWYQQALGQGPQFIFQYYREEENGRGNFPPRFSGLQFPNYSSELNVNALELDDSALYLCASSQRQNLYEQYFGPGTRLTVT.

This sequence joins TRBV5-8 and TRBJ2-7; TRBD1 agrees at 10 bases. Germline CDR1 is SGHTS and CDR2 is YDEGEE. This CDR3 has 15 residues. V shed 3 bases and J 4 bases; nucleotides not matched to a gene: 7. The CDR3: CASSSTGTGVYEQYF. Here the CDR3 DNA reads TGTGCCAGCAGCTCCACCGGGACAGGGGTGTACGAGCAGTACTTC.

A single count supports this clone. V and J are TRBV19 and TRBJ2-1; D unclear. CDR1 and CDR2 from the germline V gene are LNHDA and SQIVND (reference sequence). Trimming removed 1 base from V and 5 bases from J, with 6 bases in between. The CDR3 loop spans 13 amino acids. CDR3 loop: CASSIGPHNEQFF. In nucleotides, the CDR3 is TGTGCCAGTAGTATAGGGCCCCACAATGAGCAGTTCTTC.

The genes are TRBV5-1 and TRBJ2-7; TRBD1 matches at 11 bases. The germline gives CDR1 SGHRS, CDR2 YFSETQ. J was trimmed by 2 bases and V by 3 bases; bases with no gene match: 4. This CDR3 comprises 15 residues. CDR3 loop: CASSSGGQGAYEQYF. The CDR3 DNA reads TGCGCCAGCAGCTCGGGGGGACAGGGGGCCTACGAGCAGTACTTC.

CDR3 nucleotides: TGTGCCAGTAGCTCGAGGGGGGTCGATGGCTACACCTTC. It encodes CASSSRGVDGYTF. The chain recombines TRBV19 with TRBJ1-2; D possibly corresponds to TRBD1 (6 bases). Germline CDR1 and CDR2: LNHDA and SQIVND (reference sequence). The V end was cut by 6 bases, the J end by 6 bases, with 14 bases between. There are 13 residues in the CDR3.

This CDR3 reads CASNQGYTGELFF. In nucleotides, the CDR3 is TGTGCCAGCAATCAGGGATACACCGGGGAGCTGTTTTTT. The V and J genes are TRBV11-2 and TRBJ2-2; TRBD1 might be the D (5 bases). Between the trimmed V and J ends, which lost 7 bases and 3 bases, there was a span of 9 bases. The CDR3 is 13 residues long. Germline V gene lookup returns CDR1 SGHAT and CDR2 FQNNGV.

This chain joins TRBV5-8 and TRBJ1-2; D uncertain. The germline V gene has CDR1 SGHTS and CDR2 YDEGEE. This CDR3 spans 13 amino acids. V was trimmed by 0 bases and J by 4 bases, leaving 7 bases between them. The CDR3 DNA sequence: TGTGCCAGCAGCTTGGGCGCGGTCTATGGCTACACCTTC. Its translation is CASSLGAVYGYTF.

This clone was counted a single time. The DNA for the CDR3 is TGTGCCAGCAGTGAAGCTTCAGGGGCGCTGGGATACAATGAGCAGTTCTTC. This sequence encodes CASSEASGALGYNEQFF. The chain recombines TRBV6-1 with TRBJ2-1; tentative D call: TRBD1 (6 bases). The ends were cut back, 0 bases at V and 4 bases at J, with 16 bases in the middle. Germline V gene data show CDR1 as MNHNS and CDR2 as SASEGT. The CDR3 length is 17 residues.